This T cell receptor beta chain was obtained from a study of Graves' ophthalmopathy and Graves' hyperthyroidism. With 0 bases removed from V and 0 bases from J, the gap between germline ends came to 7 bases. Germline V gives CDR1 SGHKS, CDR2 YYEKEE (reference sequence). The CDR3 consists of 15 residues. The sample holds many counts of this clonotype. The antigen remains unidentified. Certain patients were not enrolled. These were patients with other autoimmune diseases, uncontrolled infections, pregnancy or lactation. Study conclusions and caveats: Blood shared most expanded thyroid clonotypes above 0.001 frequency.

Amplifying from RNA transcripts, the study obtained TCR beta CDR3 regions. HTBI-primed RT-PCR formed the first round, and a multiplex PCR formed the second. Each CDR3 protein is one row after TCRdb ran MiXCR on the multiplex PCR reads. This table has over a million distinct CDR3 sequences, about 40% appearing once. The sequence derives from an adult man with Graves' hyperthyroidism. Sequenced: peripheral blood or thyroid tissue (not recorded which). The chain uses TRBV5-5 and TRBJ1-5; D is unclear. The CDR3 DNA sequence: TGTGCCAGCAGCTTGGTTTGGGATAGCAATCAGCCCCAGCATTTT. As protein: CASSLVWDSNQPQHF. Variable domain in full (rest from reference TRBV5-5 and TRBJ1-5): DAGVTQSPTHLIKTRGQQVTLRCSPISGHKSVSWYQQVLGQGPQFIFQYYEKEERGRGNFPDRFSARQFPNYSSELNVNALLLGDSALYLCASSLVWDSNQPQHFGDGTRLSIL.